This section outlines one T cell receptor (beta chain) sequence together with its context. The antigen remains undetermined. Germline V gene sequence: CDR1 MNHEY, CDR2 SVGAGI. V dropped 6 bases and J dropped 2; count of bases not matched to a gene: 4. The CDR3 runs 15 residues. The data are from a study of OX40 agonist ivuxolimab in advanced cancers. The wider study: Three partial responders included one hepatocellular carcinoma patient and two cutaneous melanoma patients. Study-wide points: Part of the nonresponder group also had normalized T-cell clonal expansion that was low. Both blood CD4+ and CD8+ T cells showed clonal growth by week 6 at 0.1 to 3.0 mg/kg.

TCRdb's copy holds only in-frame clones and misses some; the assay was immunoSEQ multiplex PCR. The table records roughly 72,000 clones, roughly 89% of them present only once. The V call is TRBV6-5, the J call TRBJ2-1, with 10 bases aligning to TRBD2. The receptor's source is an adult with an advanced solid tumor such as melanoma, head and neck, liver or kidney cancer. Material: CD4+ or CD8+ T cells sorted from blood, obtained in a trial of the OX40 agonist ivuxolimab. The CDR3 spells CASRRTSGPYNEQFF. CDR3 DNA sequence: TGTGCCAGCAGAAGGACTAGCGGACCCTACAATGAGCAGTTCTTC.